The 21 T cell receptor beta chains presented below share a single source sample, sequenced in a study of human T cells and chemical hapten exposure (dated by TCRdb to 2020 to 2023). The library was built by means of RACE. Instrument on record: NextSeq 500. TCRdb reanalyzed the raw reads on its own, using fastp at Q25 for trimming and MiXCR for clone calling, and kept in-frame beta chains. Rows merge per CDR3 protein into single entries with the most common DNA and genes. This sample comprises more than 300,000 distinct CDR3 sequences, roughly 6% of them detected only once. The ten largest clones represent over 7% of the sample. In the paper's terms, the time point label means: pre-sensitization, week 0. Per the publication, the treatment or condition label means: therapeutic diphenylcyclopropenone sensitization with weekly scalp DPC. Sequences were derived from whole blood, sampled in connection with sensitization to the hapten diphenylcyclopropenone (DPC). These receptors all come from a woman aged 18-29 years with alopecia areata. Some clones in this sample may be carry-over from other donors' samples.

This CDR3 reads CASSLQPTGHTDTQYF. The CDR3 bases are TGCGCCAGCAGCTTACAACCGACAGGGCACACAGATACGCAGTATTTT. The chain has TRBV5-1 and TRBJ2-3; TRBD1 aligns across 7 bases. V shed 2 bases, J shed 2 bases, and the junction held 8 bases outside the gene matches. Germline V gene sequence: CDR1 SGHRS, CDR2 YFSETQ. The CDR3 runs 16 residues.

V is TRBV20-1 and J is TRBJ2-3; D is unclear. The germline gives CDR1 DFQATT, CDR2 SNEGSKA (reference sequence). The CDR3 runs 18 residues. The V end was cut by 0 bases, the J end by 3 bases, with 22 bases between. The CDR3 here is CSARDLVPQMPFTDTQYF. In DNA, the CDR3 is TGCAGTGCTAGAGATCTCGTGCCGCAGATGCCCTTTACAGATACGCAGTATTTT.

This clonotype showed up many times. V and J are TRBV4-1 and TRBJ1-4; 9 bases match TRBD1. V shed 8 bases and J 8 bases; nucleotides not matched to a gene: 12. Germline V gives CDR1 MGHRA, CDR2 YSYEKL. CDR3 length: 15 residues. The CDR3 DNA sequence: TGCGCCAGCCAGACCGGGGACAGGGTAGGAGAAAAACTGTTTTTT. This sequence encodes CASQTGDRVGEKLFF.

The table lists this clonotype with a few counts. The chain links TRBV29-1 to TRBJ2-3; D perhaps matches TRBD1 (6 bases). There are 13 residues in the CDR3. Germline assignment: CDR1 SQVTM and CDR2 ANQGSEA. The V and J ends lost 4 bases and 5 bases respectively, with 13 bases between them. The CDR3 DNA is TGCAGCGTTGTGGCAGGGGTAAAAGATACGCAGTATTTT. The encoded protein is CSVVAGVKDTQYF.

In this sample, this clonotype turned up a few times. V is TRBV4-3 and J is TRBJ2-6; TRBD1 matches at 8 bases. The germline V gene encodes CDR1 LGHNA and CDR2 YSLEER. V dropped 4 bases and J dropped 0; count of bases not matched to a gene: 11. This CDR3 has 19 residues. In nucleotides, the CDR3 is TGCGCCAGCAGCCTCCGCGTCGCAGGGGGCTCCTCTGGGGCCAACGTCCTGACTTTC. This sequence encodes CASSLRVAGGSSGANVLTF.

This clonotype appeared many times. The CDR3 reads CSARDLPDRGHIQYF. CDR3 DNA: TGCAGTGCTAGAGATCTCCCAGACAGGGGGCACATTCAGTACTTC. The chain combines TRBV20-1 with TRBJ2-4, with 10 bases matching TRBD1. Germline lookup yields CDR1 DFQATT and CDR2 SNEGSKA (reference sequence). V was pared by 0 bases and J by 8 bases, with 7 bases of the junction left unmatched. The CDR3 is made up of 15 amino acids.

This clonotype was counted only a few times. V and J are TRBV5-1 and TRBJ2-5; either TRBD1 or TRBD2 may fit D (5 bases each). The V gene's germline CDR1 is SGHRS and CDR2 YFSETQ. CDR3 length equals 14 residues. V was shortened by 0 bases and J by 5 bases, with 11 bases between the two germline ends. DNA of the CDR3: TGCGCCAGCAGCTTGGGGGACCGAAGGGAGACCCAGTACTTC. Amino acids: CASSLGDRRETQYF.

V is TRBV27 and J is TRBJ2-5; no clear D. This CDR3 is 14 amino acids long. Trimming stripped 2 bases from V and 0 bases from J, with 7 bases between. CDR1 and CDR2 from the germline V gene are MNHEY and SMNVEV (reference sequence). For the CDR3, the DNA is TGTGCCAGCAGTTTAAATCCGTACCAAGAGACCCAGTACTTC. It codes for CASSLNPYQETQYF.

The CDR3 DNA reads as TGTGCCAGCACCCCCTTGGGGCGGGGGGGCCTCGATACGCAGTATTTT. It is translated as CASTPLGRGGLDTQYF. V gene TRBV12-3 or TRBV12-4 combines with J gene TRBJ2-3; 9 positions match TRBD2. The CDR3 sequence is 16 residues long. J was trimmed by 6 bases and V by 7 bases; bases with no gene match: 14.

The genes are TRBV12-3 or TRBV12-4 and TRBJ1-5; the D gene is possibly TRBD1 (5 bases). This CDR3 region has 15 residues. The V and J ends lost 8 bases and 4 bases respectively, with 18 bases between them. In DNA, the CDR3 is TGTGCCAGCCTTGGGGACCTATCCCGAAATCAGCCCCAGCATTTT. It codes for CASLGDLSRNQPQHF.

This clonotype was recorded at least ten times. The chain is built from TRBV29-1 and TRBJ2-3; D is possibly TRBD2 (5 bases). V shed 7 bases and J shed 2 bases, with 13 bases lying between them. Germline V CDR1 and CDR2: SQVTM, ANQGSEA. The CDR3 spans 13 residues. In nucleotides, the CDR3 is TGCAGCGCCGAGGGCAGTTTCACAGATACGCAGTATTTT. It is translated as CSAEGSFTDTQYF.

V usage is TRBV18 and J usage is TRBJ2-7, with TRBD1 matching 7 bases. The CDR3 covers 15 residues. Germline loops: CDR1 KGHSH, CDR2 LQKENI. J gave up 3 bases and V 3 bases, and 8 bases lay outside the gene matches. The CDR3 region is CASSPREGQSYEQYF. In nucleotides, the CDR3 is TGTGCCAGCTCACCCCGCGAGGGACAGAGCTACGAGCAGTACTTC.

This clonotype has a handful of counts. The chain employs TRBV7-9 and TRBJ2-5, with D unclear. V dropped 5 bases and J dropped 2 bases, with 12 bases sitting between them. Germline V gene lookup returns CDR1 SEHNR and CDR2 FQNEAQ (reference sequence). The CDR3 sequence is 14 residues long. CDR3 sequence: CASSQSQTQETQYF. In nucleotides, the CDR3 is TGTGCCAGCAGCCAAAGTCAGACGCAAGAGACCCAGTACTTC.

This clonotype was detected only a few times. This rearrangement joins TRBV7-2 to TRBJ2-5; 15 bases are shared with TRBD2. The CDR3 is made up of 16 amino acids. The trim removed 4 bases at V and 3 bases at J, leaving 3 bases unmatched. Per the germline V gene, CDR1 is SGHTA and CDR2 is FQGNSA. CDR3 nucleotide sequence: TGTGCCAGCAGCTCCTGGACTAGCGGGGGGGAAGAGACCCAGTACTTC. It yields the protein CASSSWTSGGEETQYF.

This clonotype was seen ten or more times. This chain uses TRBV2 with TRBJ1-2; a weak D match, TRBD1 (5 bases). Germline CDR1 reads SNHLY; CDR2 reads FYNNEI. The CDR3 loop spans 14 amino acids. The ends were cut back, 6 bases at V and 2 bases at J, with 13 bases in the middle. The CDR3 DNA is TGTGCCAGCAGAGGGGAGGGAACCAACTATGGCTACACCTTC. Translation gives CASRGEGTNYGYTF.

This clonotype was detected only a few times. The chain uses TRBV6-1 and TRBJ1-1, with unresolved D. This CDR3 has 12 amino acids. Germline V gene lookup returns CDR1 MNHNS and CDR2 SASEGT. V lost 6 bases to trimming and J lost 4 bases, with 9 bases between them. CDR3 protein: CASRTAFTEAFF. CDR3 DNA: TGTGCCAGCAGGACGGCCTTCACTGAAGCTTTCTTT.

The CDR3, as DNA: TGTGCCAGCAGTTTAATGGTGGGGGGCGGTGATGAAGCTTTCTTT. Translation: CASSLMVGGGDEAFF. This chain connects TRBV27 to TRBJ1-1; D may be TRBD1 (6 bases). CDR1 and CDR2 (germline): MNHEY, SMNVEV (reference sequence). The CDR3 length is 15 residues. Trimming took off 2 bases at V and 7 bases at J, with 17 bases between the two ends.

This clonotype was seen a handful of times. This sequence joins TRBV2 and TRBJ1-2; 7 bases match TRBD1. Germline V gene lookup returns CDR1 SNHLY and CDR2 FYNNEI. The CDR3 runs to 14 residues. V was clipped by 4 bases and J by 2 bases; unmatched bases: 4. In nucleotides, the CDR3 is TGTGCCAGCAGTGCTGAGACAGGGAACTATGGCTACACCTTC. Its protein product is CASSAETGNYGYTF.

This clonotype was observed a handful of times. The CDR3 region has the DNA TGTGCCAGCAAACCTAGAGGAACCTCAGAGACCCAGTACTTC. Translating gives CASKPRGTSETQYF. The chain has TRBV2 and TRBJ2-5, with D unclear. Trimming took off 7 bases at V and 4 bases at J, with 16 bases between the two ends. CDR1 and CDR2 (germline): SNHLY, FYNNEI. The CDR3 covers 14 residues.

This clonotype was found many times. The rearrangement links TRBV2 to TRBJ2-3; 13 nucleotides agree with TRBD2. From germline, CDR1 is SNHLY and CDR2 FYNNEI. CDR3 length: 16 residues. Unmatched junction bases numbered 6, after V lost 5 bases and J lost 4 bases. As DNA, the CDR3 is TGTGCCAGCAGTCATACTAGCGGGGGGGCGTCAGATACGCAGTATTTT. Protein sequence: CASSHTSGGASDTQYF.

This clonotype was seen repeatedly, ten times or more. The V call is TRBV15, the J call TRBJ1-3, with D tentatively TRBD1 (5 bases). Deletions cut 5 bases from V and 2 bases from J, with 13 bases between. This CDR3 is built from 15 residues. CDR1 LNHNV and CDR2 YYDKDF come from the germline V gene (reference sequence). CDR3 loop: CATSFLGVAGNTIYF. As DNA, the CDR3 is TGTGCCACCAGCTTCTTAGGGGTCGCTGGAAACACCATATATTTT. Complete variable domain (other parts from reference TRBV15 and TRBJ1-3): DAMVIQNPRYQVTQFGKPVTLSCSQTLNHNVMYWYQQKSSQAPKLLFHYYDKDFNNEADTPDNFQSRRPNTSFCFLDIRSPGLGDTAMYLCATSFLGVAGNTIYFGEGSWLTVV.